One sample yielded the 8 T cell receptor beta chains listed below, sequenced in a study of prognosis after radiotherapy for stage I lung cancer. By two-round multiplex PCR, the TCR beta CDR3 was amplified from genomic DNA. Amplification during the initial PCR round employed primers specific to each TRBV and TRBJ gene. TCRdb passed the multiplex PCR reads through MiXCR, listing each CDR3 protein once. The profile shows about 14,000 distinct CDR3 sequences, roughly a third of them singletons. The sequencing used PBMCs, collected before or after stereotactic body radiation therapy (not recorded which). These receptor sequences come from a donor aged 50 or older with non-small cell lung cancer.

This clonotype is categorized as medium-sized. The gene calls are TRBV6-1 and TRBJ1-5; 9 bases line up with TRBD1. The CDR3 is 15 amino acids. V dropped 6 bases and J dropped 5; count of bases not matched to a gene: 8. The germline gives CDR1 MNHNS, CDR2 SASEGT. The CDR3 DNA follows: TGTGCCAGCAGCCCGACAGGGGGAAGTCATCAGCCCCAGCATTTT. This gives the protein CASSPTGGSHQPQHF.

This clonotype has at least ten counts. DNA of the CDR3: TGTGCCACCAGCAGAGATCAACTAGCGGGAGGAAGCGAGCAGTACTTC. This sequence encodes CATSRDQLAGGSEQYF. This sequence joins TRBV15 and TRBJ2-7; 12 bases fit TRBD2. The germline CDR1 and CDR2 sequences are LNHNV and YYDKDF (reference sequence). With V trimmed by 0 bases and J by 6 bases, 6 bases remained unmatched. The length of the CDR3 is 16 residues. Supplemented by reference TRBV15 and TRBJ2-7, the full variable domain reads DAMVIQNPRYQVTQFGKPVTLSCSQTLNHNVMYWYQQKSSQAPKLLFHYYDKDFNNEADTPDNFQSRRPNTSFCFLDIRSPGLGDTAMYLCATSRDQLAGGSEQYFGPGTRLTVT.

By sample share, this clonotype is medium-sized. The CDR3 nucleotides read TGCGCCAGCAGCTTGGGGGGGTTAACTAACTATGGCTACACCTTC. It is translated as CASSLGGLTNYGYTF. The chain joins TRBV5-1 to TRBJ1-2; TRBD1 is a possible D gene (5 bases). The CDR3 contains 15 residues. Deletions cut 0 bases from V and 0 bases from J, with 9 bases between. Looked up from germline, CDR1 is SGHRS and CDR2 is YFSETQ.

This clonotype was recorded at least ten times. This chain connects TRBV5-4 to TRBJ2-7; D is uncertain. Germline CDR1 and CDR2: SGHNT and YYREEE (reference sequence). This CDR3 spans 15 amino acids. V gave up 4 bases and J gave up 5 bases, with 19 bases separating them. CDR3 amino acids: CASSHADGDTDEQYF. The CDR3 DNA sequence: TGTGCCAGCAGCCATGCCGATGGGGATACAGACGAGCAGTACTTC.

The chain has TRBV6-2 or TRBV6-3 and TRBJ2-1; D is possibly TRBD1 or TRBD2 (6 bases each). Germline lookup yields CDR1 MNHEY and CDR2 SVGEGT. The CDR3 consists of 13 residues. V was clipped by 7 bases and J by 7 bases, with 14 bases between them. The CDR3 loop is CASTTGAKNEQFF. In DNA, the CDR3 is TGTGCCAGCACGACGGGGGCTAAAAATGAGCAGTTCTTC.

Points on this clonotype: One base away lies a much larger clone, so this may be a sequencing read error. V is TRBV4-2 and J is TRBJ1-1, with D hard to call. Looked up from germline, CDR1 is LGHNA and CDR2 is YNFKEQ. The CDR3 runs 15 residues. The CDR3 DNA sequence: TGTGCCAGCAGCCAAGGGGTCTCAGTGAACACTGAAGCTCTCTTT. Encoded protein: CASSQGVSVNTEALF.

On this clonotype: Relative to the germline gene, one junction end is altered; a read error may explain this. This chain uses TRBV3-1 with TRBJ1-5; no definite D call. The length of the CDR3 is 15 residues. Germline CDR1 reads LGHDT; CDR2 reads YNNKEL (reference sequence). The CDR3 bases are TGTGCCAGCAGCTCATCAGTATTGGGTAATCAGCCCCAGCGTTTT. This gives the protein CASSSSVLGNQPQRF. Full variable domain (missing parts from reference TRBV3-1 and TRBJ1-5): DTAVSQTPKYLVTQMGNDKSIKCEQNLGHDTMYWYKQDSKKFLKIMFSYNNKELIINETVPNRFSPKSPDKAHLNLHINSLELGDSAVYFCASSSSVLGNQPQRFGDGTRLSIL.

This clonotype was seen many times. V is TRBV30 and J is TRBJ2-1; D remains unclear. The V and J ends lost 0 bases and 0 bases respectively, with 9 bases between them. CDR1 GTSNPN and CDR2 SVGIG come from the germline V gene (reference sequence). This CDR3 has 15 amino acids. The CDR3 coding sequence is TGTGCCTGGAGTGTCCCCTGGAGCTCCTACAATGAGCAGTTCTTC. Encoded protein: CAWSVPWSSYNEQFF.